These T cell receptor beta chains were read from a single sample in a study of T cell responses to AZD1222 COVID-19 vaccine. Here immunoSEQ multiplex PCR was the method, and the copy in TCRdb shows in-frame clones only, minus some. The sample lists under 170,000 clones; around 90% were seen once. Sequencing was performed on peripheral blood, taken 28 days after the second AZD1222 dose. Receptors originate from an adult who received the AZD1222 COVID-19 vaccine. The CDR3 runs from the conserved cysteine through the conserved F or W. A D gene is named only where the DNA matches it firmly. Clone size is given for some rows only: seen once, a few or many times, or a class if the clone is expanded.

V gene: TRBV2; CDR3 length: 14; clone size: -; J gene: TRBJ1-2; D gene: -; CDR3 protein: CASSVGGLRYGYTF; CDR3 DNA: TGTGCCAGCAGTGTTGGGGGGTTAAGGTATGGCTACACCTTC
V gene: TRBV25-1; CDR3 length: 17; clone size: -; J gene: TRBJ2-5; D gene: -; CDR3 protein: CASSLRGVAAVGETQYF; CDR3 DNA: TGTGCCAGCAGCCTAAGGGGGGTAGCGGCAGTCGGGGAGACCCAGTACTTC
V gene: TRBV3-1/TRBV3-2; CDR3 length: 13; clone size: -; J gene: TRBJ1-1; D gene: -; CDR3 protein: CASSQGTGVGAFF; CDR3 DNA: TGTGCCAGCAGCCAAGGGACGGGTGTCGGGGCTTTCTTT
V gene: TRBV5-8; CDR3 length: 16; clone size: -; J gene: TRBJ2-2; D gene: -; CDR3 protein: CASSLNGQTNTGELFF; CDR3 DNA: TGTGCCAGCAGCTTGAACGGACAGACGAACACCGGGGAGCTGTTTTTT
V gene: TRBV2; CDR3 length: 14; clone size: -; J gene: TRBJ2-1; D gene: TRBD2; CDR3 protein: CASRYAGEHNEQFF; CDR3 DNA: TGTGCCAGCAGGTACGCGGGAGAGCACAATGAGCAGTTCTTC
V gene: TRBV7-8; CDR3 length: 13; clone size: -; J gene: TRBJ2-5; D gene: -; CDR3 protein: CASIGRNQETQYF; CDR3 DNA: TGTGCCAGCATAGGACGGAACCAAGAGACCCAGTACTTC
V gene: TRBV6-5; CDR3 length: 12; clone size: -; J gene: TRBJ1-4; D gene: -; CDR3 protein: CASNSGGEKLFF; CDR3 DNA: TGTGCCAGCAACTCGGGGGGAGAAAAACTGTTTTTT
V gene: TRBV27; CDR3 length: 13; clone size: -; J gene: TRBJ1-2; D gene: -; CDR3 protein: CASSPDHQEGYTF; CDR3 DNA: TGTGCCAGCAGTCCTGACCACCAGGAGGGCTACACCTTC
V gene: TRBV6-6; CDR3 length: 17; clone size: -; J gene: TRBJ2-2; D gene: TRBD2; CDR3 protein: CASSPGLAELITGELFF; CDR3 DNA: TGTGCCAGCAGTCCGGGACTAGCGGAATTAATCACCGGGGAGCTGTTTTTT
V gene: TRBV29-1; CDR3 length: 14; clone size: -; J gene: TRBJ2-1; D gene: -; CDR3 protein: CSVEEKYSYNEQFF; CDR3 DNA: TGCAGCGTTGAAGAGAAGTACTCCTACAATGAGCAGTTCTTC
V gene: TRBV3-1/TRBV3-2; CDR3 length: 15; clone size: -; J gene: TRBJ2-1; D gene: TRBD1; CDR3 protein: CASSQPQGSYNEQFF; CDR3 DNA: TGTGCCAGCAGCCAACCACAGGGGTCCTACAATGAGCAGTTCTTC
V gene: TRBV25-1; CDR3 length: 15; clone size: once; J gene: TRBJ2-1; D gene: TRBD2; CDR3 protein: CASSGAGGWVNEQFF; CDR3 DNA: TGTGCCAGTTCAGGAGCGGGAGGATGGGTAAATGAGCAGTTCTTC
V gene: TRBV7-8; CDR3 length: 14; clone size: -; J gene: TRBJ1-5; D gene: TRBD1; CDR3 protein: CASSRTGAYQPQHF; CDR3 DNA: TGTGCCAGCAGCAGAACAGGGGCTTATCAGCCCCAGCATTTT
V gene: TRBV5-4; CDR3 length: 15; clone size: -; J gene: TRBJ2-2; D gene: -; CDR3 protein: CASSLEGANTGELFF; CDR3 DNA: TGTGCCAGCAGCCTGGAAGGGGCGAACACCGGGGAGCTGTTTTTT
V gene: TRBV6-5; CDR3 length: 10; clone size: -; J gene: TRBJ1-1; D gene: -; CDR3 protein: CASREVKAFF; CDR3 DNA: TGTGCCAGCAGAGAGGTGAAAGCTTTCTTT
V gene: TRBV11-2; CDR3 length: 15; clone size: -; J gene: TRBJ1-2; D gene: -; CDR3 protein: CASRSLGAFHYGYTF; CDR3 DNA: TGTGCCAGCAGGTCCCTAGGGGCCTTCCACTATGGCTACACCTTC
V gene: TRBV5-4; CDR3 length: 15; clone size: -; J gene: TRBJ2-3; D gene: -; CDR3 protein: CASSLVGGITDTQYF; CDR3 DNA: TGTGCCAGCAGCTTGGTTGGGGGGATCACAGATACGCAGTATTTT
V gene: TRBV6-5; CDR3 length: 15; clone size: -; J gene: TRBJ2-7; D gene: -; CDR3 protein: CASNRRSDSNYEQYF; CDR3 DNA: TGTGCCAGCAATCGGCGATCGGACAGTAACTACGAGCAGTACTTC
V gene: TRBV5-4; CDR3 length: 13; clone size: -; J gene: TRBJ2-7; D gene: -; CDR3 protein: CASSSPGLGEQYF; CDR3 DNA: TGTGCCAGCAGCTCCCCGGGCCTGGGCGAGCAGTACTTC
V gene: TRBV7-2; CDR3 length: 15; clone size: once; J gene: TRBJ2-1; D gene: -; CDR3 protein: CASSLAGEVAGTQFF; CDR3 DNA: TGTGCCAGCAGCTTAGCAGGGGAGGTCGCGGGAACACAGTTCTTC
V gene: TRBV4-1; CDR3 length: 14; clone size: -; J gene: TRBJ1-5; D gene: -; CDR3 protein: CASSQVRSNQPQHF; CDR3 DNA: TGCGCCAGCAGCCAAGTCAGAAGCAATCAGCCCCAGCATTTT
V gene: TRBV4-1; CDR3 length: 15; clone size: -; J gene: TRBJ2-5; D gene: -; CDR3 protein: CASSQGWRPQETQYF; CDR3 DNA: TGCGCCAGCAGCCAAGGGTGGCGGCCCCAAGAGACCCAGTACTTC
V gene: TRBV19; CDR3 length: 16; clone size: -; J gene: TRBJ1-5; D gene: TRBD1; CDR3 protein: CASSTWDRGNNQPQHF; CDR3 DNA: TGTGCCAGTAGTACCTGGGACAGGGGGAACAATCAGCCCCAGCATTTT
V gene: TRBV5-1; CDR3 length: 14; clone size: -; J gene: TRBJ1-1; D gene: -; CDR3 protein: CASLVGPSNTEAFF; CDR3 DNA: TGCGCCAGCTTGGTCGGGCCTTCGAACACTGAAGCTTTCTTT
V gene: TRBV2; CDR3 length: 13; clone size: -; J gene: TRBJ1-2; D gene: TRBD1; CDR3 protein: CASSDRDGRGYTF; CDR3 DNA: TGTGCCAGCAGCGACAGGGATGGCCGTGGCTACACCTTC
V gene: TRBV5-4; CDR3 length: 13; clone size: once; J gene: TRBJ1-2; D gene: -; CDR3 protein: CASSLAGDYGYTF; CDR3 DNA: TGTGCCAGCAGCTTGGCGGGCGACTATGGCTACACCTTC
V gene: TRBV12-5; CDR3 length: 13; clone size: once; J gene: TRBJ2-7; D gene: -; CDR3 protein: CASGLSGAYEQYF; CDR3 DNA: TGTGCTAGTGGTTTGTCCGGGGCCTACGAGCAGTACTTC
V gene: TRBV10-3; CDR3 length: 14; clone size: once; J gene: TRBJ1-4; D gene: -; CDR3 protein: CAISEAATNEKLFF; CDR3 DNA: TGTGCCATCAGTGAGGCGGCAACTAATGAAAAACTGTTTTTT
V gene: TRBV10-1; CDR3 length: 16; clone size: -; J gene: TRBJ2-4; D gene: TRBD2; CDR3 protein: CASSESWEGAKNIQYF; CDR3 DNA: TGCGCCAGCAGTGAGTCATGGGAGGGGGCCAAAAACATTCAGTACTTC
V gene: TRBV6-5; CDR3 length: 16; clone size: -; J gene: TRBJ2-6; D gene: -; CDR3 protein: CASSYWGGSGANVLTF; CDR3 DNA: TGTGCCAGCAGTTATTGGGGAGGCTCTGGGGCCAACGTCCTGACTTTC
V gene: TRBV19; CDR3 length: 14; clone size: -; J gene: TRBJ2-7; D gene: -; CDR3 protein: CASSAAGRRGEQYF; CDR3 DNA: TGTGCCAGTAGTGCCGCCGGGAGAAGGGGAGAGCAGTACTTC
V gene: TRBV7-2; CDR3 length: 14; clone size: -; J gene: TRBJ2-5; D gene: -; CDR3 protein: CASSFWTGRETQYF; CDR3 DNA: TGTGCCAGCAGCTTTTGGACTGGGCGGGAGACCCAGTACTTC
V gene: TRBV18; CDR3 length: 12; clone size: -; J gene: TRBJ2-7; D gene: -; CDR3 protein: CASSPQDYEQYF; CDR3 DNA: TGTGCCAGCTCACCCCAAGATTACGAGCAGTACTTC
V gene: TRBV19; CDR3 length: 13; clone size: -; J gene: TRBJ2-1; D gene: -; CDR3 protein: CASSIVPGNEQFF; CDR3 DNA: TGTGCCAGTAGTATAGTACCAGGGAATGAGCAGTTCTTC
V gene: TRBV3-1/TRBV3-2; CDR3 length: 15; clone size: -; J gene: TRBJ2-1; D gene: -; CDR3 protein: CASSQSGGPYNEQFF; CDR3 DNA: TGTGCCAGCAGCCAATCAGGTGGTCCTTACAATGAGCAGTTCTTC
V gene: TRBV7-6; CDR3 length: 14; clone size: -; J gene: TRBJ1-4; D gene: -; CDR3 protein: CASSSTGTNEKLFF; CDR3 DNA: TGTGCCAGCAGCTCGACAGGAACTAATGAAAAACTGTTTTTT
V gene: TRBV12-3/TRBV12-4; CDR3 length: 13; clone size: -; J gene: TRBJ2-1; D gene: -; CDR3 protein: CASSLAGTEKQFF; CDR3 DNA: TGTGCCAGCAGTTTAGCGGGCACGGAGAAGCAGTTCTTC
V gene: TRBV5-5; CDR3 length: 13; clone size: -; J gene: TRBJ2-1; D gene: -; CDR3 protein: CASSRRSYNEQFF; CDR3 DNA: TGTGCCAGCAGCAGGCGGAGCTACAATGAGCAGTTCTTC
V gene: TRBV7-6; CDR3 length: 16; clone size: -; J gene: TRBJ1-3; D gene: -; CDR3 protein: CASSLGGFTTGNTIYF; CDR3 DNA: TGTGCCAGCAGCTTAGGGGGGTTTACAACTGGAAACACCATATATTTT
V gene: TRBV5-1; CDR3 length: 17; clone size: -; J gene: TRBJ2-6; D gene: TRBD1; CDR3 protein: CASSLRQGYSGANVLTF; CDR3 DNA: TGCGCCAGCAGCCTCAGACAGGGCTACTCTGGGGCCAACGTCCTGACTTTC
V gene: TRBV19; CDR3 length: 16; clone size: -; J gene: TRBJ1-1; D gene: -; CDR3 protein: CASSIVPGGGNTEAFF; CDR3 DNA: TGTGCCAGTAGTATAGTCCCCGGGGGGGGGAACACTGAAGCTTTCTTT